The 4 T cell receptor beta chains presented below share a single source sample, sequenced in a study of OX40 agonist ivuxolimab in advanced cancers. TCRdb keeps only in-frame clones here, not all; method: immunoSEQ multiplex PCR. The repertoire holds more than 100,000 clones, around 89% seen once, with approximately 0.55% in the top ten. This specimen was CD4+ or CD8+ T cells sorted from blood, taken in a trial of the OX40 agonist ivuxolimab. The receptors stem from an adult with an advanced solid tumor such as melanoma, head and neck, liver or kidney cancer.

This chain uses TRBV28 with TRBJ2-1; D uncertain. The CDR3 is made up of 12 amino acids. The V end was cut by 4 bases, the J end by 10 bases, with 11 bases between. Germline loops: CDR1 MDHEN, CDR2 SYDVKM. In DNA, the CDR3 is TGTGCCAGCAGTTCCCCGGCATTGGAGCAGTTCTTC. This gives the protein CASSSPALEQFF.

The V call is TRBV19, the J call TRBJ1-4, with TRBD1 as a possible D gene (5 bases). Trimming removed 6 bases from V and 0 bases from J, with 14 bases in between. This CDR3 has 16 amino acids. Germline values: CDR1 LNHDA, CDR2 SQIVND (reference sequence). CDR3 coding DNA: TGTGCCAGTAGCTACGCCGACAGTGCAACTAATGAAAAACTGTTTTTT. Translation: CASSYADSATNEKLFF.

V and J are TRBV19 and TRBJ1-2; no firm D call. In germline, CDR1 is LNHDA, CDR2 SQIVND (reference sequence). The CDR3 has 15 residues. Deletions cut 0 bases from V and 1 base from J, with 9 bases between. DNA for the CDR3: TGTGCCAGTAGTATAGATCGGGAGGTTAACTATGGCTACACCTTC. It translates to CASSIDREVNYGYTF.

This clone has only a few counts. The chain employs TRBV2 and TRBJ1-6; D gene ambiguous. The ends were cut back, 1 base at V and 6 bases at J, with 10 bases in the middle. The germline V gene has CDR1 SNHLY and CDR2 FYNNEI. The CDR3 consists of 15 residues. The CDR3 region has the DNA TGTGCCAGCAGTGAAGACGCGGCAGCTAATTCACCCCTCCACTTT. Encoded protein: CASSEDAAANSPLHF.